The clone carrying this T cell receptor (beta chain) turned up a few times. Its specificity is unknown. The entry originates in a study of T-cell memory formation after mild COVID-19. Background on the study: TCR clusters were mostly confined to one donor each. General study results and limits: SARS-CoV-2 specificity was not confirmed for second-wave clones peaking on day 37.

TCRdb used MiXCR to reprocess the 5' RACE reads, holding one entry per CDR3 protein. This sample has about 250,000 distinct CDR3 sequences; about a sixth occur once, and the top ten carry approximately 3.5%. The CDR3 extends over 13 amino acids. In germline, CDR1 is SGHAT, CDR2 FQNNGV. Trimming cost V 3 bases and J 2 bases, with 8 bases left between them. The clonotype originates from a man aged 18 to 30 who had mild COVID-19 (a few samples of this study predate the infection). Cell type and time point are not known. Material: PBMCs or a T cell subset sorted from them (not recorded which). The genes are TRBV11-2 and TRBJ2-7; D is uncertain. The CDR3 here is CASSFTRTYEQYF. CDR3 sequence (DNA): TGTGCCAGCAGCTTTACGCGGACCTACGAGCAGTACTTC.